A selection of T cell receptor beta chains follows, all from one sample in a study of CD8 T cells in Susac syndrome. Using its own MiXCR run on the immunoSEQ multiplex PCR reads, TCRdb lists one record per CDR3 protein. The sample includes around 150,000 distinct CDR3 sequences, 85% to 95% of them seen just once. Sample: CD4+ T cells from PBMCs. The receptors derive from a human donor with multiple sclerosis. Both conserved end residues are part of each CDR3. Fields, in order: V gene, clone size, D gene, J gene, CDR3 length, CDR3 DNA, CDR3 protein. A D gene is named only where the DNA matches it firmly. Part of the rows lack a size; the others show once, few, many or a class for expanded clones.

>TRBV27|.|TRBD1|TRBJ2-1|15
TGTGCCAGCAGTTTTTTAGGGGGCAGTAAGAATGAGCAGTTCTTC
CASSFLGGSKNEQFF
>TRBV6-1|.|TRBD2|TRBJ2-7|17
TGTGCCAGCAGGCTATTCCCCAGCGGGGGAAGAACCTACGAGCAGTACTTC
CASRLFPSGGRTYEQYF
>TRBV30|.|TRBD1|TRBJ2-1|15
TGTGCCTGGAGGCAGACAGGGGGCTTTTACAATGAGCAGTTCTTC
CAWRQTGGFYNEQFF
>TRBV27|.|.|TRBJ2-3|16
TGTGCCAGCAGTTCGTGGCGGGGCAGGGGCACAGATACGCAGTATTTT
CASSSWRGRGTDTQYF
>TRBV28|.|.|TRBJ1-1|11
TGTGCCAGCAGTTTATGGGCCGAAGCTTTCTTT
CASSLWAEAFF
>TRBV29-1|.|.|TRBJ1-4|9
TGCAGCGTTGAAGGAAAACTGTTTTTT
CSVEGKLFF
>TRBV14|.|.|TRBJ2-7|17
TGTGCCAGCAGCCAAGAGGGGGACTTCCTTGCCTCCTACGAGCAGTACTTC
CASSQEGDFLASYEQYF
>TRBV20-1|.|.|TRBJ2-5|14
TGCAGTGCCATGACGCTGGGGGGCGGAGAGACCCAGTACTTC
CSAMTLGGGETQYF
>TRBV29-1|.|TRBD1|TRBJ2-3|14
TGCAGCGCCTCTAGGGACAGGGCTACAGATACGCAGTATTTT
CSASRDRATDTQYF
>TRBV24-1|.|.|TRBJ2-1|12
TGTGCCACCAGTGATTTTAACAATGAGCAGTTCTTC
CATSDFNNEQFF
>TRBV7-9|.|TRBD1|TRBJ2-1|18
TGTGCCAGCAGCCCCGGGACAGGGGGCAAAAGCTCCTACAATGAGCAGTTCTTC
CASSPGTGGKSSYNEQFF
>TRBV6-1|once|.|TRBJ2-5|17
TGTGCCAGCAGTGAACGGTATAGGGCTAGCCGGGGAGAGACCCAGTACTTC
CASSERYRASRGETQYF
>TRBV2|.|.|TRBJ2-3|12
TGTGCCAGCCGGCTAGTCACAGATACGCAGTATTTT
CASRLVTDTQYF
>TRBV12-3/TRBV12-4|once|.|TRBJ1-2|10
TGTGCCAGCAGTGGACAGGGCTACACCTTC
CASSGQGYTF
>TRBV28|.|.|TRBJ1-3|15
TGTGCCAGCAGCCGGACAGAAACCTCTGGAAACACCATATATTTT
CASSRTETSGNTIYF
>TRBV25-1|.|.|TRBJ2-5|15
TGTGCCAGCAGTGAATCCGTGGGAGTAGGAGAGACCCAGTACTTC
CASSESVGVGETQYF
>TRBV28|.|.|TRBJ1-1|13
TGTGCCAGCAGTTTATGGAGGGAATCTGGAGCTTTCTTT
CASSLWRESGAFF
>TRBV27|once|.|TRBJ2-7|16
TGTGCCAGCAGACTAATCTCGACGGGGCGCCCCTACGAGCAGTACTTC
CASRLISTGRPYEQYF
>TRBV30|.|.|TRBJ2-5|11
TGTGCCTGGAGTCCGGGGAAGACCCAGTACTTC
CAWSPGKTQYF
>TRBV3-1|.|.|TRBJ1-5|13
TGTGCCAGCAGCCAATCTGTGAATCAGCCCCAGCATTTT
CASSQSVNQPQHF
>TRBV3-1|.|.|TRBJ1-1|15
TGTGCCAGCAGCCAACGGGTGGCTATGAACACTGAAGCTTTCTTT
CASSQRVAMNTEAFF
>TRBV12-3/TRBV12-4|once|.|TRBJ2-1|16
TGTGCCAGCAGTCTAACTAGCTGGAGCTCCTACAATGAGCAGTTCTTC
CASSLTSWSSYNEQFF
>TRBV4-1|.|TRBD2|TRBJ2-7|14
TGCGCCAGCAGCCAAGGAGCGGGAGGGTACGAGCAGTACTTC
CASSQGAGGYEQYF
>TRBV29-1|.|.|TRBJ1-1|14
TGCAGCGTGTATACAAAACAGGGAAACACTGAAGCTTTCTTT
CSVYTKQGNTEAFF
>TRBV4-2|.|TRBD2|TRBJ2-3|18
TGTGCCAGCAGCCAAGGGACTAGCGGGAGTCGGAGCACAGATACGCAGTATTTT
CASSQGTSGSRSTDTQYF
>TRBV3-1|.|.|TRBJ1-2|17
TGTGCCAGCAGCCAAGATACGCCGTCTCTACCGGACTATGGCTACACCTTC
CASSQDTPSLPDYGYTF
>TRBV12-3/TRBV12-4|.|.|TRBJ2-3|15
TGTGCCAGCAGCAAACTTTTCTCGCCCACAGATACGCAGTATTTT
CASSKLFSPTDTQYF
>TRBV7-9|.|TRBD1|TRBJ1-2|14
TGTGCCAGCAGCCAGGGACAGGGGGCGGCTGGCTACACCTTC
CASSQGQGAAGYTF
>TRBV20-1|.|.|TRBJ2-2|16
TGCAGTGCTCCACTTCCTACTAGTTACAACACCGGGGAGCTGTTTTTT
CSAPLPTSYNTGELFF
>TRBV5-4|.|.|TRBJ2-2|16
TGTGCCAGCAGCTTGGGCCCATTTCTTGACACCGGGGAGCTGTTTTTT
CASSLGPFLDTGELFF
>TRBV20-1|.|TRBD2|TRBJ2-1|16
TGCAGTGCTACCTCTTTTCTCAGCGGGGGGTACAATGAGCAGTTCTTC
CSATSFLSGGYNEQFF
>TRBV20-1|.|.|TRBJ2-5|14
TGCAGTGCTCGTCCCCCACTAGGACGAGAGACCCAGTACTTC
CSARPPLGRETQYF
>TRBV29-1|.|TRBD1|TRBJ2-5|16
TGCAGCGTCCTGTTTAGGGACAGGGGCCCGCGAGAGACCCAGTACTTC
CSVLFRDRGPRETQYF
>TRBV27|.|TRBD1|TRBJ1-6|15
TGTGCCAGCAGTCTCCAGGGGGGAGGAAATTCACCCCTCCACTTT
CASSLQGGGNSPLHF
>TRBV20-1|once|TRBD1|TRBJ1-1|16
TGCAGTGCTCTCGAAACAGGGGGGATCGTGAACACTGAAGCTTTCTTT
CSALETGGIVNTEAFF
>TRBV30|.|.|TRBJ1-3|14
TGTGCCTGGACACAGGGTTTCTCTGGAAACACCATATATTTT
CAWTQGFSGNTIYF
>TRBV20-1|.|.|TRBJ1-5|14
TGCAGTGCTAGAGATTGGGCGGGTACTCAGCCCCAGCATTTT
CSARDWAGTQPQHF
>TRBV7-2|.|.|TRBJ2-3|13
TGTGCCAGCAGCACCAGGACCCAAAATACGCAGTATTTT
CASSTRTQNTQYF
>TRBV7-2|.|.|TRBJ1-1|14
TGTGCCAGCAGCCAAATTCCAGGGAACACTGAAGCTTTCTTT
CASSQIPGNTEAFF
>TRBV29-1|.|TRBD2|TRBJ2-1|15
TGCAGCGTTGGGGCTAGCGGGAGGGCCTACAATGAGCAGTTCTTC
CSVGASGRAYNEQFF
>TRBV7-2|.|TRBD1|TRBJ1-2|14
TGTGCCAGCAGCTTACCGGGACAGGGGAATGGCTACACCTTC
CASSLPGQGNGYTF
>TRBV12-3/TRBV12-4|.|.|TRBJ1-6|12
TGTGCCAGCAGTTTACAGTATTCACCCCTCCACTTT
CASSLQYSPLHF
>TRBV30|once|.|TRBJ1-4|16
TGTGCCTGGAGTCGTTGGAAGAAGGGGACTAATGAAAAACTGTTTTTT
CAWSRWKKGTNEKLFF
>TRBV7-2|.|.|TRBJ2-1|16
TGTGCCAGCAGCTTAGACGCTAGCACCAGGATCAATGAGCAGTTCTTC
CASSLDASTRINEQFF
>TRBV12-3/TRBV12-4|.|.|TRBJ2-1|12
TGTGCCAGCAGCACCAGGGTGAATGAGCAGTTCTTC
CASSTRVNEQFF
>TRBV7-2|few|.|TRBJ2-3|13
TGTGCCAGCAGCTTAGCTGGAGCAGATACGCAGTATTTT
CASSLAGADTQYF
>TRBV20-1|.|.|TRBJ2-3|12
TGCAGTGCTAGAGATCAGGAAGGGACGCAGTATTTT
CSARDQEGTQYF
>TRBV20-1|.|.|TRBJ2-2|16
TGCAGTGCTAGTGGGTGGGTTGGGGCCCTTAACCGTGGGCTGTTTTTT
CSASGWVGALNRGLFF
>TRBV29-1|.|.|TRBJ2-5|16
TGCAGCGTTGGGAGTACCATCGGGGGGCGGACGGCGACCCAGTACTTC
CSVGSTIGGRTATQYF
>TRBV15|.|.|TRBJ2-2|15
TGTGCCACCAGTGACCTACTCCGGGACTCCGGGGAGCTGTTTTTT
CATSDLLRDSGELFF